The sequence of this T cell receptor beta chain was determined in a study of PD-1 blockade in classical Hodgkin lymphoma. Regarding the study as a whole: Differences between repertoires have undefined causes, possibly disease activity or prior therapy.

In the case of this clone: Its antigen remains unidentified.

Relapse was seen in all patients after autologous stem cell transplantation, and brentuximab vedotin exposure was variable. Produced via immunoSEQ multiplex PCR; TCRdb's table is partial and in-frame only. This table has about 22,000 clones, around 68% appearing once. Trimming removed 3 bases at V and 0 bases at J, with 9 bases between. Germline V gene sequence: CDR1 SQVTM, CDR2 ANQGSEA. The CDR3 runs 14 residues. The TCR was taken from a human donor with classical Hodgkin lymphoma. This sample comprised peripheral blood mononuclear cells (PBMCs), obtained at baseline. The chain uses TRBV29-1 and TRBJ2-1; unclear D gene. This CDR3 is CSVEWATSYNEQFF. The CDR3 region has the DNA TGCAGCGTTGAGTGGGCCACCTCCTACAATGAGCAGTTCTTC.